The 32 T cell receptor beta chains given below trace back to one sample, sequenced in a study of spatial heterogeneity in lung cancer (dated by TCRdb to between 2018 and 2021). This specimen's time point label, interpreted: sample taken at primary tumor resection. The library was prepared using 5' RACE. The listed sequencing device is NextSeq 500. In TCRdb, the public reads were trimmed at Q25 with fastp and aligned with MiXCR, with productive beta chains retained. Every CDR3 protein is listed once, alongside the most common genes and DNA of its rows. In all, the sample holds tens of thousands of distinct CDR3 sequences, and 7.5% to 9.5% of those were seen once. The ten largest clones take up approximately 6.3% of the sample. Specimen: PBMCs, collected at surgery. Receptors originate from a male donor with early-stage non-small cell lung cancer.

The V gene is TRBV7-2, the J gene TRBJ2-7; 8 positions match TRBD2. Germline CDR1 is SGHTA and CDR2 is FQGNSA. Trimming took 2 bases from V and 6 from J; bases not matched to a gene: 6. The CDR3 loop spans 14 amino acids. CDR3: CASSLLAGGSEQYF. In DNA form, the CDR3 reads TGTGCCAGCAGCTTACTGGCGGGAGGAAGCGAGCAGTACTTC.

This clonotype has at least ten counts. The rearrangement joins TRBV6-5 to TRBJ1-2; D unclear. From germline, CDR1 is MNHEY and CDR2 SVGAGI. The CDR3 has 12 residues. V gave up 4 bases and J gave up 7 bases, with 10 bases separating them. CDR3 residues: CASSSNSGGYTF. The DNA for the CDR3 is TGTGCCAGCAGTTCCAACAGCGGTGGCTACACCTTC.

This chain links TRBV3-1 with TRBJ2-3, with 9 bases fitting TRBD2. Per the germline V gene, CDR1 is LGHDT and CDR2 is YNNKEL (reference sequence). V lost 3 bases, J lost 0 bases, and 4 bases stayed unmatched. This CDR3 is built from 16 residues. Here the CDR3 reads CASSHSGRLSTDTQYF. In DNA form, the CDR3 reads TGTGCCAGCAGCCATAGCGGGAGACTTAGCACAGATACGCAGTATTTT.

The table lists this clonotype with many counts. The chain links TRBV9 to TRBJ2-3, with 12 bases fitting TRBD2. This CDR3 region has 16 residues. Trimming took 4 bases from V and 0 from J; bases not matched to a gene: 3. The germline V gene encodes CDR1 SGDLS and CDR2 YYNGEE. As DNA, the CDR3 is TGTGCCAGCAGCTGGACTAGCGGGACGAGCACAGATACGCAGTATTTT. Translation: CASSWTSGTSTDTQYF.

In its sample, this clonotype was seen many times. The chain recombines TRBV7-3 with TRBJ2-7; D is possibly TRBD1 or TRBD2 (5 bases each). Germline V gene sequence: CDR1 SGHTA, CDR2 FQGTGA. CDR3 length: 15 amino acids. Trimming shortened V by 2 bases and J by 0 bases, and 11 bases separated the two germline ends. The CDR3 spells CASSLGGRGSYEQYF. The CDR3 DNA reads TGTGCCAGCAGCTTAGGGGGTCGGGGCTCCTACGAGCAGTACTTC.

In this sample, this clonotype turned up a few times. The chain is built from TRBV5-5 and TRBJ1-1, with D possibly being TRBD1 (5 bases). The germline V and J ends were trimmed by 6 bases and 0 bases, with 21 bases remaining between them. The CDR3 consists of 17 residues. Germline loops: CDR1 SGHKS, CDR2 YYEKEE (reference sequence). Here the CDR3 reads CASKTVGSWGMNTEAFF. In DNA form, the CDR3 reads TGTGCCAGCAAAACGGTAGGGTCGTGGGGCATGAACACTGAAGCTTTCTTT.

This clonotype showed up many times. The chain links TRBV7-6 to TRBJ2-7; perhaps D is TRBD1 or TRBD2 (5 bases each). The length of the CDR3 is 12 residues. V was trimmed by 5 bases and J by 4 bases, leaving 9 bases between them. CDR1 is SGHVS and CDR2 is FNYEAQ in the germline V gene. The CDR3 DNA follows: TGTGCCAGCAGCCCTGGGGGATACGAGCAGTACTTC. Amino acids: CASSPGGYEQYF.

This clonotype appeared many times. V is TRBV6-2 or TRBV6-3 and J is TRBJ2-7, with 9 nucleotides matching TRBD1. CDR1 and CDR2 (germline): MNHEY, SVGEGT. With V trimmed by 7 bases and J by 6 bases, 7 bases remained unmatched. The CDR3 consists of 13 residues. CDR3 loop: CASIPGQGSEQYF. The CDR3 DNA reads TGTGCCAGCATCCCGGGACAGGGCAGCGAGCAGTACTTC.

This sequence joins TRBV21-1 and TRBJ2-3; whether TRBD2, the table's D call, matches the DNA was not checked. TRBV21-1 is a pseudogene. The CDR3 has 16 residues. The chain's CDR3 is CASSKVRTSATDTQYF. In nucleotides, the CDR3 is TGTGCCAGCAGCAAAGTTCGGACTAGCGCCACAGATACGCAGTATTTT.

This clonotype has ten or more counts. The chain links TRBV12-3 or TRBV12-4 to TRBJ2-2; the D gene could be TRBD1 or TRBD2 (5 bases each). This CDR3 spans 15 amino acids. Trimming took off 0 bases at V and 4 bases at J, with 9 bases between the two ends. CDR3: CASSLASGTTGELFF. Here the CDR3 DNA reads TGTGCCAGCAGTTTAGCGTCAGGGACCACCGGGGAGCTGTTTTTT.

V usage is TRBV20-1 and J usage is TRBJ1-1, with 7 nucleotides matching TRBD1. The V segment lost 1 base and the J segment 1 base; nucleotides outside the gene matches: 6. The CDR3 is 15 residues long. The germline V gene encodes CDR1 DFQATT and CDR2 SNEGSKA (reference sequence). Here the CDR3 reads CSARASGQANTEAFF. CDR3 DNA sequence: TGCAGTGCTAGAGCCTCAGGACAGGCGAACACTGAAGCTTTCTTT.

This clonotype was observed a handful of times. The chain combines TRBV4-1 with TRBJ2-5, with 11 positions matching TRBD2. The CDR3 covers 17 residues. Germline loops: CDR1 MGHRA, CDR2 YSYEKL. The V gene end was trimmed by 1 base and the J gene end by 3 bases; junction bases not matched to a gene: 7. CDR3 in DNA: TGCGCCAGCAGCCAAGCCCGACTAGCGGGAAGGGAAGAGACCCAGTACTTC. Amino acids: CASSQARLAGREETQYF.

The rearrangement joins TRBV12-3 or TRBV12-4 to TRBJ2-4; unclear D gene. This CDR3 region has 16 residues. Trimming removed 5 bases at V and 2 bases at J, with 16 bases between. In nucleotides, the CDR3 is TGTGCCAGCAGTGGCGCCAGGATAGGAACCAAAAACATTCAGTACTTC. Amino acids: CASSGARIGTKNIQYF.

In its sample, this clonotype was seen many times. The gene calls are TRBV5-4 and TRBJ2-1; D is perhaps TRBD1 or TRBD2 (5 bases each). CDR1 SGHNT and CDR2 YYREEE come from the germline V gene (reference sequence). CDR3 size: 16 residues. The germline V and J ends were trimmed by 4 bases and 4 bases, with 18 bases remaining between them. The CDR3 loop reads CASSPMGPRIYNEQFF. In nucleotides, the CDR3 is TGTGCCAGCAGCCCAATGGGACCCCGCATTTACAATGAGCAGTTCTTC.

In this sample, this clonotype turned up a few times. The chain has TRBV12-3 or TRBV12-4 and TRBJ2-2, with D possibly being TRBD1 (6 bases). CDR3 length: 13 residues. V lost 4 bases and J 6 bases, leaving 9 bases between the germline ends. The CDR3 DNA reads TGTGCCAGCAGTTCACAGGGTCCCGGGGAGCTGTTTTTT. It specifies CASSSQGPGELFF.

This clonotype showed up just a few times. This sequence joins TRBV3-1 and TRBJ2-1; D tentatively fits TRBD1 or TRBD2 (5 bases each). This CDR3 has 14 amino acids. V gave up 2 bases and J gave up 14 bases, with 19 bases separating them. Germline V gene sequence: CDR1 LGHDT, CDR2 YNNKEL (reference sequence). The CDR3 region is CASSQFPGDGVEFF. Written as DNA, the CDR3 is TGTGCCAGCAGCCAATTTCCCGGGGACGGCGTTGAGTTCTTC.

This clonotype was seen many times. The chain employs TRBV5-1 and TRBJ2-7; TRBD2 matches at 9 bases. The V gene end was trimmed by 4 bases and the J gene end by 5 bases; junction bases not matched to a gene: 16. The CDR3 extends over 17 amino acids. Germline V gene sequence: CDR1 SGHRS, CDR2 YFSETQ. The CDR3 reads CASSPIGGTSSDHEQYF. CDR3 DNA: TGCGCCAGCAGCCCTATTGGCGGGACTAGCAGCGACCACGAGCAGTACTTC. Using reference TRBV5-1 and TRBJ2-7 for the parts outside the CDR3, the full variable domain is KAGVTQTPRYLIKTRGQQVTLSCSPISGHRSVSWYQQTPGQGLQFLFEYFSETQRNKGNFPGRFSGRQFSNSRSEMNVSTLELGDSALYLCASSPIGGTSSDHEQYFGPGTRLTVT.

This clonotype appeared a few times. V gene TRBV9 combines with J gene TRBJ2-1; D unclear. V shed 0 bases and J shed 7 bases, with 8 bases lying between them. Per the germline V gene, CDR1 is SGDLS and CDR2 is YYNGEE. The CDR3 runs to 13 residues. CDR3 protein: CASSVGVLNEQFF. The CDR3 nucleotides read TGTGCCAGCAGCGTAGGCGTGTTGAATGAGCAGTTCTTC.

This clonotype has at least ten counts. The V call is TRBV5-1, the J call TRBJ1-2; D remains ambiguous. V shed 0 bases and J shed 6 bases, with 9 bases lying between them. This CDR3 region has 13 residues. Germline CDR1 reads SGHRS; CDR2 reads YFSETQ. CDR3: CASSLGPPDGYTF. The CDR3 region has the DNA TGCGCCAGCAGCTTGGGACCACCGGATGGCTACACCTTC.

This clonotype appeared many times. The V gene is TRBV7-9, the J gene TRBJ1-1; no clear D gene. CDR1 SEHNR and CDR2 FQNEAQ come from the germline V gene (reference sequence). V lost 1 base and J 2 bases, leaving 8 bases between the germline ends. The CDR3 spans 14 residues. CDR3 amino acids: CASSLVGINTEAFF. DNA of the CDR3: TGTGCCAGCAGCTTAGTGGGGATAAACACTGAAGCTTTCTTT.

With regard to this clonotype: A single base separates this from a much larger clone, so it may be a read error. The J gene is TRBJ2-6, the V gene TRBV2; D perhaps matches TRBD2 (5 bases). The CDR3 spans 13 residues. Germline loops: CDR1 SNHLY, CDR2 FYNNEI. The CDR3 region has the DNA TGTGTCAGCAGCGGAGGCCAATCCAACGTCCTGACTTTC. Protein product: CVSSGGQSNVLTF.

V gene TRBV6-5 combines with J gene TRBJ1-1, with unresolved D. V gave up 8 bases and J gave up 1 base, with 11 bases separating them. The germline V gene encodes CDR1 MNHEY and CDR2 SVGAGI. This CDR3 spans 13 amino acids. The CDR3 region is CASGWMANTEAFF. CDR3 coding DNA: TGTGCCAGCGGCTGGATGGCGAACACTGAAGCTTTCTTT.

This clonotype was seen more than once but under ten times. The J gene is TRBJ1-1, the V gene TRBV7-8; D gene unclear. From germline, CDR1 is SGHVS and CDR2 FQNEAQ. Trimming cost V 1 base and J 1 base, with 13 bases left between them. This CDR3 comprises 16 residues. The CDR3 DNA sequence: TGTGCCAGCAGCTTAGAAGACTTTGTGTGGAACACTGAAGCTTTCTTT. Residues: CASSLEDFVWNTEAFF.

By its share, this clonotype is medium-sized. Germline is not matched at one junction end, which may reflect a read error. The rearrangement joins TRBV6-5 to TRBJ1-4, with unresolved D. Germline loops: CDR1 MNHEY, CDR2 SVGAGI. This CDR3 is 13 amino acids long. Here the CDR3 DNA reads TGTGCCCGCAGACCGGCAACTAATGAAAAACTGTTTTTT. This encodes CARRPATNEKLFF.

The chain recombines TRBV12-3 or TRBV12-4 with TRBJ2-7; 11 nucleotides match TRBD2. Unmatched junction bases numbered 12, after V lost 5 bases and J lost 3 bases. The length of the CDR3 is 17 residues. This CDR3 reads CASSHFSGRAGYYEQYF. CDR3 DNA sequence: TGTGCCAGCAGTCACTTTAGCGGGAGGGCCGGATACTACGAGCAGTACTTC.

This clonotype was picked up many times. The V call is TRBV5-6, the J call TRBJ2-5, with 7 bases that match TRBD2. The CDR3 length is 15 residues. J lost 4 bases, V lost 0 bases, and 6 bases had no gene match. Germline lookup yields CDR1 SGHDT and CDR2 YYEEEE. In DNA form, the CDR3 reads TGTGCCAGCAGCTTGGATGTGGCGGGAGTAGAGACCCAGTACTTC. Its translation is CASSLDVAGVETQYF.

The table lists this clonotype with many counts. The CDR3 reads CAISRTGGTTYEQYF. The CDR3 coding sequence is TGTGCCATCAGTCGGACAGGGGGAACCACCTACGAGCAGTACTTC. This chain joins TRBV10-3 and TRBJ2-7, with 10 bases identical to TRBD1. This CDR3 spans 15 amino acids. V gave up 5 bases and J gave up 2 bases; unmatched junction bases: 6. Germline values: CDR1 ENHRY, CDR2 SYGVKD.

This clonotype was observed at least ten times. The genes are TRBV29-1 and TRBJ1-1, with TRBD1 as a possible D gene (6 bases). CDR1 is SQVTM and CDR2 is ANQGSEA in the germline V gene. This CDR3 has 14 residues. V lost 5 bases and J lost 1, with 14 bases in between. CDR3 region: CSVSAGTPNTEAFF. CDR3 in DNA: TGCAGCGTTTCCGCCGGGACACCGAACACTGAAGCTTTCTTT.

The genes are TRBV7-9 and TRBJ1-3; D unclear. Per the germline V gene, CDR1 is SEHNR and CDR2 is FQNEAQ (reference sequence). CDR3 length: 14 residues. The V gene lost 5 bases and the J gene lost 3 bases, with 11 bases spanning the gap. The DNA for the CDR3 is TGTGCCAGCAGCGGTCGGTCAAATGGAAACACCATATATTTT. Translating gives CASSGRSNGNTIYF. The full variable domain, completed using reference TRBV7-9 and TRBJ1-3, is DTGVSQNPRHKITKRGQNVTFRCDPISEHNRLYWYRQTLGQGPEFLTYFQNEAQLEKSRLLSDRFSAERPKGSFSTLEIQRTEQGDSAMYLCASSGRSNGNTIYFGEGSWLTVV.

This clonotype was counted ten times or more. This chain connects TRBV20-1 to TRBJ1-5; D possibly corresponds to TRBD1 (6 bases). The germline V gene encodes CDR1 DFQATT and CDR2 SNEGSKA (reference sequence). V lost 3 bases to trimming and J lost 0 bases, with 18 bases between them. The CDR3 runs to 17 residues. Here the CDR3 reads CSASRVGDTSSNQPQHF. The CDR3 nucleotides are TGCAGTGCTAGTAGGGTTGGGGACACATCTAGCAATCAGCCCCAGCATTTT.

Only a few counts were recorded for this clonotype. V and J are TRBV5-1 and TRBJ2-5, with 9 bases lining up with TRBD2. Germline assignment: CDR1 SGHRS and CDR2 YFSETQ. This CDR3 contains 14 residues. With V trimmed by 4 bases and J by 5 bases, 6 bases remained unmatched. Written as DNA, the CDR3 is TGCGCCAGCAGCCCTCCCGGGACTAGCGAGACCCAGTACTTC. Protein: CASSPPGTSETQYF.

This clonotype appeared many times. The chain carries TRBV18 and TRBJ2-1, with D possibly being TRBD2 (5 bases). Germline assignment: CDR1 KGHSH and CDR2 LQKENI. This CDR3 region has 17 residues. V was trimmed by 3 bases and J by 3 bases, leaving 18 bases between them. CDR3 DNA: TGTGCCAGCTCACCCCCTGGACTCCCCCTTAACTACAATGAGCAGTTCTTC. Translation gives CASSPPGLPLNYNEQFF. The variable domain in full, completed from reference TRBV18 and TRBJ2-1, reads NAGVMQNPRHLVRRRGQEARLRCSPMKGHSHVYWYRQLPEEGLKFMVYLQKENIIDESGMPKERFSAEFPKEGPSILRIQQVVRGDSAAYFCASSPPGLPLNYNEQFFGPGTRLTVL.